This T cell receptor beta chain was identified in a study of blood T cells in healthy people across ages. On the study more broadly: Template switching picked up about one barcoded beta molecule for each two T cells.

Combining a sample-barcoded 5' primer with a J-beta primer mix, a second PCR ran for 7 to 11 cycles. Every molecule of cDNA carried a tag from a template-switch adaptor with 12 random nucleotides. A single record per CDR3 protein comes from TCRdb applying MiXCR to the 5' RACE reads. The sample has around 1,500,000 distinct CDR3 sequences; about 40% are singletons. The study, taken as a whole, reports: A roughly linear fall in TCR beta diversity per million T cells was seen with increasing age.

About this clonotype: What it recognizes is unknown.

The CDR3 runs to 15 residues. The V and J ends lost 0 bases and 8 bases respectively, with 16 bases between them. Germline CDR1 LNHNV, CDR2 YYDKDF (reference sequence). This sequence joins TRBV15 and TRBJ1-1, with D tentatively TRBD1 (5 bases). This TCR was sampled from a woman aged 18-29 years in good health. Sequenced material: blood. The CDR3: CATSREQRTWEEAFF. The CDR3 DNA reads as TGTGCCACCAGCAGAGAACAGAGGACATGGGAAGAAGCTTTCTTT. Based on the CDR3 plus reference TRBV15 and TRBJ1-1, the full variable domain is DAMVIQNPRYQVTQFGKPVTLSCSQTLNHNVMYWYQQKSSQAPKLLFHYYDKDFNNEADTPDNFQSRRPNTSFCFLDIRSPGLGDTAMYLCATSREQRTWEEAFFGQGTRLTVV.